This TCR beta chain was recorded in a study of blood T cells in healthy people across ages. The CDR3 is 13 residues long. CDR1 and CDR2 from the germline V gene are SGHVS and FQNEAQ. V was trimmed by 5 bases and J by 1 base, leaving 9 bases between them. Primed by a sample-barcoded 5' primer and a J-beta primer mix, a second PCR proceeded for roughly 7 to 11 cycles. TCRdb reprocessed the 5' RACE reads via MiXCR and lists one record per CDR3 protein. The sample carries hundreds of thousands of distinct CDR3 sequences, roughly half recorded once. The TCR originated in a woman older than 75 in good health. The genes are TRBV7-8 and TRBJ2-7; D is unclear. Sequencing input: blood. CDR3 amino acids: CASSVPDSYEQYF. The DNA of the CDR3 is TGTGCCAGCAGCGTACCAGATTCCTACGAGCAGTACTTC.